Each of the 22 T cell receptor beta chains below was sequenced from the same sample in a study of cytomegalovirus exposure and HLA in healthy donors. The PCR contained 60 Vbeta and 13 Jbeta primers. The protocol was immunoSEQ multiplex PCR, while the TCRdb copy is restricted to in-frame clones and leaves out a portion. Among over 110,000 clones listed, around 79% were seen once. Sequences were obtained from PBMCs. The receptor source for this set is a woman in her forties or fifties in good health and CMV-seropositive.

Written as DNA, the CDR3 is TGTGCCAGCAGTCCTACTAGCGGGGTCACCGGGGAGCTGTTTTTT. It encodes CASSPTSGVTGELFF. This sequence joins TRBV6-5 and TRBJ2-2, with 10 nucleotides matching TRBD2. Germline V gene sequence: CDR1 MNHEY, CDR2 SVGAGI. With 5 bases clipped from V and 4 bases from J, the junction kept 4 bases outside the gene matches. The CDR3 has 15 amino acids.

This clone has just a few counts. The V and J genes are TRBV30 and TRBJ2-7; 9 bases map to TRBD1. J lost 0 bases, V lost 4 bases, and 10 bases had no gene match. The CDR3 runs 16 residues. Germline V gene data show CDR1 as GTSNPN and CDR2 as SVGIG (reference sequence). The CDR3 nucleotides read TGTGCCTGGAAACGCAAGGGACAGGGTCCCTCCTACGAGCAGTACTTC. It specifies CAWKRKGQGPSYEQYF.

The chain uses TRBV13 and TRBJ1-4; D call uncertain. CDR3 length equals 13 residues. Per germline, CDR1 PRHDT and CDR2 FYEKMQ (reference sequence). Between the trimmed V and J ends, which lost 1 base and 8 bases, there was a span of 8 bases. Written as DNA, the CDR3 is TGTGCCAGCAGCTTAGAAAGAGGGGAAAAACTGTTTTTT. Translated: CASSLERGEKLFF.

The CDR3 reads CASSPPLHNEQFF. The CDR3 region has the DNA TGTGCCAGCAGCCCCCCCCTTCACAATGAGCAGTTCTTC. This chain connects TRBV5-6 to TRBJ2-1; D is undetermined. Germline V gene sequence: CDR1 SGHDT, CDR2 YYEEEE. V gave up 4 bases and J gave up 5 bases, with 10 bases separating them. The CDR3 covers 13 residues.

The CDR3 DNA sequence: TGTGCCAGCAGTACATTAAGCGGGGCTAATGAAAAACTGTTTTTT. This codes for CASSTLSGANEKLFF. The V gene is TRBV6-1, the J gene TRBJ1-4; D is unresolved. Germline CDR1 and CDR2: MNHNS and SASEGT. With 5 bases removed from V and 3 bases from J, the gap between germline ends came to 13 bases. The CDR3 is made up of 15 amino acids.

The rearrangement uses TRBV5-8 and TRBJ1-5; D remains ambiguous. Looked up from germline, CDR1 is SGHTS and CDR2 is YDEGEE. V was trimmed by 7 bases and J by 8 bases, leaving 22 bases between them. CDR3 length: 15 amino acids. The CDR3 coding sequence is TGTGCCAGCCGCCCTTTTGGAGGAGCCTCCGAGCCCCAGCATTTT. It translates to CASRPFGGASEPQHF.

The genes are TRBV7-3 and TRBJ2-1; TRBD1 aligns across 9 bases. Germline CDR1 reads SGHTA; CDR2 reads FQGTGA. V trimming: 2 bases; J trimming: 5 bases; junction bases outside the gene matches: 7. The CDR3 loop spans 16 amino acids. CDR3 sequence reads: CASSLRPRTGDNEQFF. The CDR3 DNA follows: TGTGCCAGCAGCTTACGACCCCGGACAGGGGACAATGAGCAGTTCTTC.

There are a few counts of this clone. V is TRBV7-2 and J is TRBJ1-2; D not certain. Trimming cost V 4 bases and J 6 bases, with 15 bases left between them. The CDR3 is 14 amino acids. CDR1 SGHTA and CDR2 FQGNSA come from the germline V gene. As DNA, the CDR3 is TGTGCCAGCAGCTGGAGCGGGAGCAGAAATGGCTACACCTTC. Translation: CASSWSGSRNGYTF.

In its sample, this clone was seen a few times. The V and J genes are TRBV29-1 and TRBJ1-1; maybe TRBD1 (6 bases). V lost 4 bases to trimming and J lost 1 base, with 10 bases between them. The germline V gene has CDR1 SQVTM and CDR2 ANQGSEA. The CDR3 extends over 13 amino acids. The CDR3: CSVGVGGNTEAFF. CDR3 in DNA: TGCAGCGTTGGGGTAGGGGGGAACACTGAAGCTTTCTTT.

The chain links TRBV30 to TRBJ1-1, with unresolved D. Looked up from germline, CDR1 is GTSNPN and CDR2 is SVGIG (reference sequence). The V and J ends lost 5 bases and 4 bases respectively, with 11 bases between them. This CDR3 contains 12 residues. The chain's CDR3 is CAWLNGLTEAFF. CDR3 nucleotides: TGTGCCTGGCTAAACGGACTCACTGAAGCTTTCTTT.

The genes are TRBV29-1 and TRBJ2-3; 10 bases match TRBD2. Trimming removed 5 bases from V and 4 bases from J; junction bases left unmatched: 3. Germline CDR1 SQVTM, CDR2 ANQGSEA. The CDR3 runs to 13 residues. The DNA of the CDR3 is TGCAGCGTTCCCAGCGGGGGGGCAGATACGCAGTATTTT. Its protein is CSVPSGGADTQYF.

The V gene is TRBV25-1, the J gene TRBJ2-2; the D gene is possibly TRBD1 (6 bases). CDR1 and CDR2 (germline): MGHDK, SYGVNS. The CDR3 is 12 amino acids. The V and J ends lost 8 bases and 6 bases respectively, with 10 bases between them. CDR3 DNA: TGTGCCAGCCGCAGGGGACCCGGGGAGCTGTTTTTT. Its translation: CASRRGPGELFF.

The J gene is TRBJ1-2, the V gene TRBV30, with D possibly TRBD1 on 5 matching bases. The V gene lost 3 bases and the J gene lost 4 bases, with 18 bases spanning the gap. Germline-derived CDR1 and CDR2 are GTSNPN and SVGIG (reference sequence). The CDR3 extends over 15 amino acids. CDR3: CAWRGRGGHFYGYTF. The CDR3 DNA sequence: TGTGCCTGGAGAGGTCGGGGGGGTCATTTCTATGGCTACACCTTC.

The chain carries TRBV2 and TRBJ1-5; no clear D. The germline V gene encodes CDR1 SNHLY and CDR2 FYNNEI. This CDR3 has 13 amino acids. The V gene lost 8 bases and the J gene lost 3 bases, with 11 bases spanning the gap. The CDR3 reads CASAAGYNQPQHF. In nucleotides, the CDR3 is TGTGCCAGCGCGGCGGGTTACAATCAGCCCCAGCATTTT.

This clone turned up a few times. The CDR3 reads CATLPRPVETQYF. For the CDR3, the DNA is TGTGCCACCCTCCCGAGGCCGGTAGAGACCCAGTACTTC. The chain recombines TRBV6-6 with TRBJ2-5; D unresolved. V gave up 10 bases and J gave up 4 bases, with 16 bases separating them. CDR1 MNHNY and CDR2 SVGAGI come from the germline V gene (reference sequence). This CDR3 is 13 amino acids long.

This chain joins TRBV7-9 and TRBJ1-5; 7 nucleotides match TRBD1. The CDR3 has 15 amino acids. The V gene's germline CDR1 is SEHNR and CDR2 FQNEAQ (reference sequence). Germline trimming cut 4 bases from V and 1 base from J; bases unmatched to any gene: 4. The CDR3 coding sequence is TGTGCCAGCAGCTCCCCGGGACAGAGCAATCAGCCCCAGCATTTT. Protein product: CASSSPGQSNQPQHF.

This chain links TRBV30 with TRBJ1-5, with a tentative D call TRBD1 (5 bases). The V end lost 2 bases, the J end lost 7 bases, and 15 bases lay between the germline ends. The CDR3 extends over 14 amino acids. Per the germline V gene, CDR1 is GTSNPN and CDR2 is SVGIG (reference sequence). In DNA, the CDR3 is TGTGCCTGGAGTCGGAAGGGCAGGGAACAGCCCCAGCATTTT. Its translation: CAWSRKGREQPQHF.

The chain links TRBV30 to TRBJ1-4; D might be TRBD1 (6 bases). The germline CDR1 and CDR2 sequences are GTSNPN and SVGIG (reference sequence). V lost 4 bases and J 0 bases, leaving 12 bases between the germline ends. CDR3 length: 15 amino acids. The CDR3, as DNA: TGTGCCTGGACGGGACAAGGACCAACTAATGAAAAACTGTTTTTT. It codes for CAWTGQGPTNEKLFF.

The chain is built from TRBV7-2 and TRBJ2-1; TRBD1 agrees at 7 bases. The junction had 4 bases not matched to a gene; V was cut back by 5 bases and J by 0 bases. Germline CDR1 is SGHTA and CDR2 is FQGNSA. The CDR3 consists of 15 residues. CDR3 residues: CASSHGTDSYNEQFF. The CDR3 bases are TGTGCCAGCAGCCATGGGACAGACTCCTACAATGAGCAGTTCTTC.

In this sample, this clone turned up a few times. This sequence joins TRBV7-2 and TRBJ2-7; TRBD1 matches at 8 bases. Germline-derived CDR1 and CDR2 are SGHTA and FQGNSA. J gave up 5 bases and V 4 bases, and 4 bases lay outside the gene matches. This CDR3 has 13 amino acids. The CDR3: CASSWTGQNEQYF. The CDR3 DNA sequence: TGTGCCAGCAGCTGGACAGGGCAGAACGAGCAGTACTTC.

This clone was counted a single time. The CDR3 sequence is CASSSRQLSNQPQHF. CDR3 bases: TGTGCCAGCAGCTCCCGACAGCTTAGCAATCAGCCCCAGCATTTT. The chain employs TRBV5-6 and TRBJ1-5; D is perhaps TRBD1 (5 bases). Germline CDR1 reads SGHDT; CDR2 reads YYEEEE. This CDR3 has 15 amino acids. The ends were cut back, 3 bases at V and 0 bases at J, with 10 bases in the middle.

This chain connects TRBV28 to TRBJ2-3; D uncertain. V lost 5 bases and J 2 bases, leaving 11 bases between the germline ends. Looked up from germline, CDR1 is MDHEN and CDR2 is SYDVKM. The CDR3 consists of 14 residues. Here the CDR3 reads CASSTSVFTDTQYF. As DNA, the CDR3 is TGTGCCAGCAGTACTTCCGTATTCACAGATACGCAGTATTTT.